These T cell receptor beta chains were read from a single sample in a study of OX40 agonist ivuxolimab in advanced cancers. Profiling relied on immunoSEQ multiplex PCR, and the TCRdb table lists in-frame clones only, not all of them. The table has tens of thousands of clones, 86% seen once; the top ten hold approximately 1.1%. Sequencing used CD4+ or CD8+ T cells sorted from blood, obtained in a trial of the OX40 agonist ivuxolimab. The receptor set was obtained from an adult with an advanced solid tumor such as melanoma, head and neck, liver or kidney cancer. Both conserved end residues are part of each CDR3. Each record gives: V gene, J gene, D gene, CDR3 DNA, CDR3 protein. A D gene is named only where the DNA matches it firmly.

v_call: TRBV5-4
j_call: TRBJ2-7
d_call: TRBD2
cdr3_nt: TGTGCCAGCAGCTTGAGCGGGAGGCCGTACGAGCAGTACTTC
cdr3_aa: CASSLSGRPYEQYF

v_call: TRBV5-6
j_call: TRBJ2-2
d_call: -
cdr3_nt: TGTGCCAGCAGCCAATCTTGGGGGGAGCTGTTTTTT
cdr3_aa: CASSQSWGELFF

v_call: TRBV19
j_call: TRBJ1-5
d_call: TRBD1
cdr3_nt: TGTGCCAGTAGTATGGAGGGGGCGAGTCAGCCCCAGCATTTT
cdr3_aa: CASSMEGASQPQHF

v_call: TRBV5-4
j_call: TRBJ2-3
d_call: -
cdr3_nt: TGTGCCAGCAGCTTTGGGGGGCAGGGGGAGACAGATACGCAGTATTTT
cdr3_aa: CASSFGGQGETDTQYF

v_call: TRBV18
j_call: TRBJ1-1
d_call: -
cdr3_nt: TGTGCCAGCTCACCAGCTACAGTTGCGGCCTCGGACACTGAAGCTTTCTTT
cdr3_aa: CASSPATVAASDTEAFF

v_call: TRBV2
j_call: TRBJ2-7
d_call: TRBD1
cdr3_nt: TGTGCCAGCAGTACAGCCGGGACAGCGCCGCAGTACTTC
cdr3_aa: CASSTAGTAPQYF

v_call: TRBV10-2
j_call: TRBJ2-5
d_call: TRBD2
cdr3_nt: TGCGCCAGTAGTGTTGTACTAGCGGGCCTTAGGGGGGCCCAAGAGACCCAGTACTTC
cdr3_aa: CASSVVLAGLRGAQETQYF

v_call: TRBV21-1
j_call: TRBJ2-1
d_call: -
cdr3_nt: TGTGCCAGCAGCAAATATAGGGGAAGAAGTGGCAATGAGCAGTTCTTC
cdr3_aa: CASSKYRGRSGNEQFF

v_call: TRBV27
j_call: TRBJ2-3
d_call: -
cdr3_nt: TGTGCCAGCAGTTCACCTCGACAGGCAGATACGCAGTATTTT
cdr3_aa: CASSSPRQADTQYF

v_call: TRBV18
j_call: TRBJ2-7
d_call: TRBD2
cdr3_nt: TGTGCCAGCTCGGGACTAGCGGGAAGCTACGAGCAGTACTTC
cdr3_aa: CASSGLAGSYEQYF

v_call: TRBV7-2
j_call: TRBJ2-7
d_call: -
cdr3_nt: TGTGCCAGCAGCTTACCCCCCGGACAGCAAACCTACGAGCAGTACTTC
cdr3_aa: CASSLPPGQQTYEQYF